This TCR beta chain was documented in a study of T-cell memory formation after mild COVID-19. Study-wide context: Largely donor-specific sequence clusters came from a couple of donors.

General study results and limits: Balance between CD4 and CD8 was seen in clones contracting day 15 to 85, and a CD4+ lean was seen in later expanders. CD4+ clones that contracted lay mainly in CM and EM; CD8+ ones lay in EMRA. Cross-reactive memory apparently joined, as some responding clones appeared in pre-infection memory.

V gave up 4 bases and J gave up 5 bases, with 9 bases separating them. Germline CDR1 is SGHTA and CDR2 is FQGNSA. This CDR3 spans 13 amino acids. This clonotype appeared a few times. The antigen is unknown. MiXCR, run by TCRdb on the 5' RACE reads, gives a single entry per CDR3 protein. The data show roughly 52,000 distinct CDR3 sequences, with 7% to 8% seen just once and more than 1.3% held by the top ten. The chain combines TRBV7-2 with TRBJ2-1; TRBD1 or TRBD2 may be the D gene (5 bases each). The specimen sequenced was PBMCs or a T cell subset sorted from them (not recorded which). The TCR sequence derives from a man aged 18 to 30 who had mild COVID-19 (a few samples of this study predate the infection). Cell type and time point are not known. The CDR3 loop is CASSWGRHNEQFF. The CDR3 coding sequence is TGTGCCAGCAGCTGGGGACGGCACAATGAGCAGTTCTTC.